The T cell receptor beta chain described here comes from a study of tumor and adjacent non-tumor tissue in lung cancer. Broader study findings: Significantly higher TCR diversity was found in tumor than normal lung. Top 100 clones took a larger repertoire share in normal lung.

TCRbeta libraries were built with three rounds of nested PCR, modified from ARM-PCR. TCRdb recomputed calls from the multiplex PCR reads with MiXCR, one row per CDR3 protein. The sample holds 200,000 to 250,000 distinct CDR3 sequences, approximately 74% seen once. RNA was extracted from bulk tissue without any cell sorting. Chemotherapy-naive patients with new lung cancer underwent thoracic surgery in China, August–late 2014. Points on this clonotype: Its target is unknown. Sequence at one end of the junction differs from germline and may be a read error.

This CDR3 has 15 residues. The germline V gene has CDR1 SGHAT and CDR2 FQNNGV. The sequencing sample was made of lung tumor tissue. The genes are TRBV11-2 and TRBJ2-1; possibly TRBD1 or TRBD2 for D (6 bases each). The sequence derives from a man in his sixties with non-small cell lung cancer. The CDR3 DNA follows: TGTGCCAACAGCTGGGGGCGGGACAAACTCAATGAGCAGTTCTTC. It is translated as CANSWGRDKLNEQFF.